This is a list of T cell receptor beta chains from one sample in a study of cytomegalovirus exposure and HLA in healthy donors. Sequencing was performed with immunoSEQ multiplex PCR; in TCRdb, only in-frame clones are kept and a portion is missing. This table holds 140,000 to 150,000 clones, around 80% found once. The specimen was PBMCs. The receptors derive from a woman in her thirties or forties in good health and CMV-seropositive. CDR3s include the opening cysteine and the closing phenylalanine or tryptophan. The order of the fields is J gene, V gene, clone size, D gene, CDR3 protein, CDR3 DNA. The D gene is left open where the match is weak. A clone size is listed for some rows: how often the clone was seen (once, few, many), or a class if it is expanded.

>TRBJ2-7|TRBV2|NA|TRBD2
CASSDREGGYEQYF
TGTGCCAGCAGTGATAGGGAGGGCGGCTACGAGCAGTACTTC
>TRBJ2-1|TRBV28|NA|NA
CASSLSGLFNEQFF
TGTGCCAGCAGTTTATCCGGACTTTTCAATGAGCAGTTCTTC
>TRBJ1-3|TRBV28|NA|NA
CASSPDSTGNTIYF
TGTGCCAGCAGTCCCGACAGTACTGGAAACACCATATATTTT
>TRBJ2-7|TRBV6-5|NA|NA
CASSYTGNPYEQYF
TGTGCCAGCAGCTATACAGGGAATCCCTACGAGCAGTACTTC
>TRBJ2-5|TRBV7-2|NA|TRBD2
CASSPGGEGQETQYF
TGTGCCAGCAGCCCGGGAGGGGAAGGCCAAGAGACCCAGTACTTC
>TRBJ1-2|TRBV4-1|NA|NA
CASSQEPLGQNYGYTF
TGCGCCAGCAGCCAAGAGCCCCTCGGACAGAACTATGGCTACACCTTC
>TRBJ2-4|TRBV23-1|NA|NA
CASVVRRDYF
TGCGCCAGCGTGGTTCGGCGGGACTACTTC
>TRBJ1-1|TRBV10-3|few|NA
CAISQGHPWNTEAFF
TGTGCCATCAGTCAAGGACATCCTTGGAACACTGAAGCTTTCTTT
>TRBJ2-7|TRBV5-1|NA|NA
CASSDLAVSYEQYF
TGCGCCAGCAGCGACTTAGCGGTTTCCTACGAGCAGTACTTC
>TRBJ1-2|TRBV6-5|once|TRBD1
CASARGQGRRGYTF
TGTGCCAGCGCCCGGGGACAGGGTAGACGTGGCTACACCTTC
>TRBJ1-1|TRBV5-6|NA|TRBD1
CASSTLDRENTEAFF
TGTGCCAGCAGCACTCTGGACAGGGAGAACACTGAAGCTTTCTTT
>TRBJ1-2|TRBV5-1|NA|NA
CASSLGIDYDYGYTF
TGCGCCAGCAGCTTGGGGATTGACTATGACTATGGCTACACCTTC
>TRBJ1-1|TRBV11-2|NA|NA
CASSRQVNTEAFF
TGTGCCAGCAGCCGACAGGTTAACACTGAAGCTTTCTTT
>TRBJ2-3|TRBV6-5|NA|TRBD2
CASSLLAGHTDTQYF
TGTGCCAGCAGCTTACTAGCGGGGCACACAGATACGCAGTATTTT
>TRBJ1-1|TRBV19|NA|NA
CASSIAPAGDTEAFF
TGTGCCAGTAGTATAGCCCCCGCAGGTGACACTGAAGCTTTCTTT
>TRBJ1-4|TRBV5-4|NA|TRBD1
CASSTGTGEKLFF
TGTGCCAGCAGCACCGGGACAGGTGAAAAACTGTTTTTT
>TRBJ2-1|TRBV5-6|NA|TRBD2
CASSLSTSGGSDSYNEQFF
TGTGCCAGCAGCTTGTCGACTAGCGGGGGGTCCGACTCCTACAATGAGCAGTTCTTC
>TRBJ2-1|TRBV4-1|NA|NA
CASAWGPNNEQFF
TGCGCCAGCGCCTGGGGCCCCAACAATGAGCAGTTCTTC
>TRBJ2-3|TRBV29-1|few|NA
CSVVWNSPEGTQYF
TGCAGCGTTGTCTGGAACAGCCCGGAGGGGACGCAGTATTTT
>TRBJ1-4|TRBV6-5|NA|NA
CASTRGGNEKLFF
TGTGCCAGCACCCGGGGGGGTAATGAAAAACTGTTTTTT
>TRBJ2-7|TRBV28|NA|NA
CASSLLRSEQYF
TGTGCCAGCAGTTTATTACGTAGCGAGCAGTACTTC
>TRBJ2-1|TRBV30|few|NA
CAWQVLNGEQFF
TGTGCCTGGCAAGTACTAAACGGCGAGCAGTTCTTC
>TRBJ2-5|TRBV5-1|NA|NA
CASSLFGGAEETQYF
TGCGCCAGCAGCTTGTTTGGGGGCGCGGAAGAGACCCAGTACTTC
>TRBJ1-2|TRBV7-9|NA|NA
CASSLEAGDYGYTF
TGTGCCAGCAGCTTAGAGGCAGGTGACTATGGCTACACCTTC
>TRBJ2-7|TRBV28|NA|TRBD2
CASSPPLAGVTQTGVQYF
TGTGCCAGCAGTCCCCCCCTAGCGGGAGTAACCCAAACAGGGGTGCAGTACTTC
>TRBJ2-2|TRBV15|NA|NA
CATSRGRGNTGELFF
TGTGCCACCAGCAGAGGGCGGGGGAACACCGGGGAGCTGTTTTTT
>TRBJ2-1|TRBV2|NA|NA
CASSTGYGEQFF
TGTGCCAGCAGTACAGGGTACGGTGAGCAGTTCTTC
>TRBJ2-4|TRBV19|NA|TRBD2
CASSITSGLGVAKNIQYF
TGTGCCAGTAGTATCACTAGCGGATTGGGGGTGGCCAAAAACATTCAGTACTTC
>TRBJ1-1|TRBV19|few|NA
CASSADRNTEAFF
TGTGCCAGTAGTGCGGACAGGAACACTGAAGCTTTCTTT
>TRBJ2-7|TRBV7-2|NA|TRBD1
CASSLVPGQGYEQYF
TGTGCCAGCAGCTTAGTCCCGGGACAGGGCTACGAGCAGTACTTC
>TRBJ2-2|TRBV5-1|NA|TRBD1
CASSYGQGSTGELFF
TGCGCCAGCAGCTACGGACAGGGTAGCACCGGGGAGCTGTTTTTT
>TRBJ1-1|TRBV6-1|NA|NA
CATYASMGATEAFF
TGTGCCACATACGCGAGCATGGGGGCTACTGAAGCTTTCTTT
>TRBJ2-6|TRBV9|NA|NA
CASSPSASISGANVLTF
TGTGCCAGCAGCCCCTCCGCGAGCATCTCTGGGGCCAACGTCCTGACTTTC
>TRBJ2-2|TRBV27|NA|NA
CASSLMGGGELFF
TGTGCCAGCAGTCTGATGGGGGGCGGGGAGCTGTTTTTT
>TRBJ2-7|TRBV7-3|NA|TRBD1
CASSSTGGGEQYF
TGTGCCAGCAGTTCGACAGGGGGCGGGGAGCAGTACTTC
>TRBJ1-6|TRBV7-9|NA|NA
CASSLAEVRNSPLHF
TGTGCCAGCAGCTTAGCAGAGGTTCGTAATTCACCCCTCCACTTT
>TRBJ1-4|TRBV20-1|NA|TRBD1
CSAATGDKLFF
TGCAGTGCTGCGACAGGGGATAAACTGTTTTTT
>TRBJ2-1|TRBV19|NA|TRBD2
CASSISGGINEQFF
TGTGCCAGTAGTATAAGCGGGGGGATTAATGAGCAGTTCTTC
>TRBJ2-7|TRBV11-2|NA|NA
CASSSLDGDYEQYF
TGTGCCAGCAGCTCGCTGGATGGGGACTACGAGCAGTACTTC
>TRBJ2-1|TRBV30|NA|NA
CAWSGPGSLTHSYNEQFF
TGTGCCTGGAGTGGGCCGGGATCACTTACTCACTCCTACAATGAGCAGTTCTTC
>TRBJ2-1|TRBV4-1|once|TRBD1
CASSQVATGDNEQFF
TGCGCCAGCAGCCAAGTGGCAACAGGGGACAATGAGCAGTTCTTC
>TRBJ1-5|TRBV28|few|TRBD1
CASRGQPRNQPQHF
TGTGCCAGCAGGGGACAGCCACGCAATCAGCCCCAGCATTTT
>TRBJ2-1|TRBV6-1|NA|NA
CASSAVRVAAFGNEQFF
TGTGCCAGCAGTGCGGTGAGGGTAGCGGCCTTCGGGAATGAGCAGTTCTTC
>TRBJ2-1|TRBV19|NA|TRBD1
CASSIDRVRNEQFF
TGTGCCAGTAGTATTGACAGGGTGCGAAATGAGCAGTTCTTC
>TRBJ1-6|TRBV5-6|NA|NA
CASSLVRSSYNSPLHF
TGTGCCAGCAGCTTGGTACGGAGCTCCTATAATTCACCCCTCCACTTT
>TRBJ2-1|TRBV4-3|few|NA
CASSQERQESYNEQFF
TGCGCCAGCAGCCAAGAACGCCAAGAGTCCTACAATGAGCAGTTCTTC
>TRBJ2-5|TRBV28|NA|NA
CASRGGGSQETQYF
TGTGCCAGCAGGGGTGGAGGGTCCCAAGAGACCCAGTACTTC
>TRBJ2-7|TRBV5-6|NA|NA
CASSYSYEQYF
TGTGCCAGCAGTTACAGCTACGAGCAGTACTTC
>TRBJ2-2|TRBV5-1|NA|TRBD1
CASSTGQGNTGELFF
TGCGCCAGCAGCACCGGACAGGGGAACACCGGGGAGCTGTTTTTT
>TRBJ1-3|TRBV10-3|NA|NA
CAISDRAGNTIYF
TGTGCCATCAGTGACAGGGCGGGAAACACCATATATTTT